Sequencing of this TCR beta chain was carried out in a study of T cells in Graves' hyperthyroidism and ophthalmopathy. Study-wide points: Appearing also in blood were most of the thyroid clonotypes expanded above 0.001.

Amplified regions were TCR beta CDR3 sequences from RNA transcripts. TCR CDR3 underwent first-round RT-PCR with the HTBI primer set. TCRdb re-derived calls from the multiplex PCR reads in MiXCR, one entry per CDR3 protein. Among about 98,000 distinct CDR3 sequences listed, roughly 37% were seen once. Trimming stripped 4 bases from V and 3 bases from J, with 12 bases between. This CDR3 contains 13 residues. CDR1 and CDR2 (germline): DFQATT, SNEGSKA (reference sequence). Graves' hyperthyroidism without ophthalmopathy progression within 18 months was termed stable. Exclusions: uncontrolled infection, other autoimmune disease, pregnancy, lactation. In its sample, this clonotype was seen many times. Antigen unknown.

This chain connects TRBV20-1 to TRBJ1-2, with D uncertain. The sequence was collected from a woman aged 25 to 39 with Graves' hyperthyroidism. The sample consisted of peripheral blood or thyroid tissue (not recorded which). CDR3 sequence (DNA): TGCAGTGCTAAAGTAGCAGAGTACTATGGCTACACCTTC. Translating it yields CSAKVAEYYGYTF.